The T cell receptor (beta chain) described here comes from a study of cytomegalovirus exposure and HLA in healthy donors. About the study: According to later analysis, the same platform produced the 120 or so validation and 600 to 800 first-cohort repertoires. Broader study findings: Most TCR sequences were rare, but some public TCRs occurred in many donors.

Details on this clone: Its antigen is still unknown.

Deletions cut 2 bases from V and 7 bases from J, with 17 bases between. The CDR3 loop spans 15 amino acids. Per germline, CDR1 SEHNR and CDR2 FQNEAQ (reference sequence). The donors were part of the approximately 120-subject validation cohort, which stood apart from the approximately 670-subject first cohort. TCRdb keeps only in-frame clones here, not all; method: immunoSEQ multiplex PCR. The table records 200,000 or so clones, roughly 80% of them present only once. Source material: PBMCs. The chain has TRBV7-9 and TRBJ1-1; perhaps TRBD1 as D (6 bases). The sequence was collected from a man between 18 and 35 years old in good health and CMV-seropositive. CDR3: CASSLIGSGALEAFF. The DNA of the CDR3 is TGTGCCAGCAGCTTAATTGGCTCAGGGGCCCTTGAAGCTTTCTTT.